These 24 T cell receptor beta chains originate from one sample sequenced in a study of cytomegalovirus exposure and HLA in healthy donors. PCR employed 60 Vbeta and 13 Jbeta primers. The table came from immunoSEQ multiplex PCR; TCRdb's copy has only in-frame clones and leaves some out. This repertoire shows 110,000 or so clones, roughly 70% found once; its top ten account for about 8.3%. Source material: PBMCs. These receptors were collected from a man younger than 30 in good health and CMV-seropositive.

The rearrangement links TRBV7-7 to TRBJ2-5; TRBD1 aligns across 8 bases. The CDR3 has 15 amino acids. Germline trimming cut 5 bases from V and 0 bases from J; bases unmatched to any gene: 5. Germline V gene data show CDR1 as SSHAT and CDR2 as FNYEAQ (reference sequence). Here the CDR3 DNA reads TGTGCCAGCAGCGACCCGGGACAGGACCAAGAGACCCAGTACTTC. As protein: CASSDPGQDQETQYF. Based on the CDR3 plus reference TRBV7-7 and TRBJ2-5, the full variable domain is GAGVSQSPRYKVTKRGQDVTLRCDPISSHATLYWYQQALGQGPEFLTYFNYEAQPDKSGLPSDRFSAERPEGSISTLTIQRTEQRDSAMYRCASSDPGQDQETQYFGPGTRLLVL.

The chain recombines TRBV25-1 with TRBJ2-7; 8 positions agree with TRBD1. Germline V CDR1 and CDR2: MGHDK, SYGVNS. V dropped 1 base and J dropped 5; count of bases not matched to a gene: 4. There are 14 residues in the CDR3. The CDR3 region is CASSEWQGAHEQYF. The CDR3 DNA reads as TGTGCCAGCAGTGAATGGCAGGGGGCCCACGAGCAGTACTTC.

V gene TRBV11-2 combines with J gene TRBJ1-4; a weak D match, TRBD1 (5 bases). Trimming left V 5 bases short and J 8 bases short, with 15 bases between. Germline CDR1 is SGHAT and CDR2 is FQNNGV. The CDR3 is 14 amino acids. The CDR3 DNA follows: TGTGCCAGCAGCCTTACAGGATTGAGGGAAAAACTGTTTTTT. It encodes CASSLTGLREKLFF.

This chain links TRBV6-1 with TRBJ2-3; 8 nucleotides agree with TRBD1. The germline CDR1 and CDR2 sequences are MNHNS and SASEGT. CDR3 size: 16 residues. After removal of 6 bases from V and 0 bases from J, the junction contained 8 bases not matched to a gene. The CDR3 here is CASREQGVSSTDTQYF. In DNA, the CDR3 is TGTGCCAGCAGAGAACAGGGGGTATCTAGCACAGATACGCAGTATTTT.

This clone showed up just a few times. The V gene is TRBV9, the J gene TRBJ1-4; the D gene is possibly TRBD1 (6 bases). V gave up 0 bases and J gave up 3 bases, with 9 bases separating them. From germline, CDR1 is SGDLS and CDR2 YYNGEE. This CDR3 region has 15 residues. The CDR3 region has the DNA TGTGCCAGCAGCGTAGTGCAGGGGCCTAATGAAAAACTGTTTTTT. This translates into CASSVVQGPNEKLFF.

The chain uses TRBV10-3 and TRBJ1-5, with 7 bases that match TRBD1. V lost 6 bases and J lost 7; bases outside the gene matches: 6. CDR3 length: 13 amino acids. The germline V gene has CDR1 ENHRY and CDR2 SYGVKD. The chain's CDR3 is CAISLQGNQPQHF. CDR3 sequence (DNA): TGTGCCATCAGCCTACAGGGGAACCAGCCCCAGCATTTT.

DNA for the CDR3: TGCGCCAGCAGCTTGGGGGACAGAGGTGATTCACCCCTCCACTTT. It is translated as CASSLGDRGDSPLHF. This chain joins TRBV5-1 and TRBJ1-6, with TRBD1 identical over 7 bases. The CDR3 runs to 15 residues. Germline V gene sequence: CDR1 SGHRS, CDR2 YFSETQ. The V segment lost 0 bases and the J segment 8 bases; nucleotides outside the gene matches: 5.

The rearrangement joins TRBV6-5 to TRBJ2-3, with TRBD1 matching 7 bases. Germline loops: CDR1 MNHEY, CDR2 SVGAGI. The CDR3 extends over 12 amino acids. V lost 6 bases to trimming and J lost 5 bases; unmatched junction nucleotides: 2. Here the CDR3 reads CASRAGGDTQYF. The CDR3 nucleotides read TGTGCCAGCAGGGCAGGGGGAGATACGCAGTATTTT.

The rearrangement joins TRBV6-1 to TRBJ2-4; weak D call: TRBD2 (7 bases). Trimming pared 7 bases from V and 8 bases from J, leaving 15 bases between. The CDR3 has 13 residues. CDR1 and CDR2 (germline): MNHNS, SASEGT. CDR3: CASTLRGGDIQYF. DNA of the CDR3: TGTGCCAGCACCCTAAGAGGGGGGGACATTCAGTACTTC.

The rearrangement links TRBV5-4 to TRBJ2-6; 8 nucleotides line up with TRBD2. The CDR3 runs 18 residues. After removal of 4 bases from V and 0 bases from J, the junction contained 9 bases not matched to a gene. Germline V gives CDR1 SGHNT, CDR2 YYREEE (reference sequence). The CDR3 loop reads CASSLRTGGGSGANVLTF. CDR3 in DNA: TGTGCCAGCAGCCTTCGGACGGGAGGGGGCTCTGGGGCCAACGTCCTGACTTTC.

The rearrangement links TRBV5-1 to TRBJ1-6, with D uncertain. V was trimmed by 0 bases and J by 10 bases, leaving 11 bases between them. CDR3 length: 14 residues. Germline CDR1 and CDR2: SGHRS and YFSETQ. The CDR3 reads CASSLDRSGSPLHF. DNA of the CDR3: TGCGCCAGCAGCTTGGATCGGAGCGGGTCACCCCTCCACTTT.

The chain joins TRBV11-2 to TRBJ1-2; 7 nucleotides line up with TRBD1. This CDR3 is 14 amino acids long. Trimming took 5 bases from V and 2 from J; bases not matched to a gene: 5. The germline V gene encodes CDR1 SGHAT and CDR2 FQNNGV. The DNA for the CDR3 is TGTGCCAGCAGCCTCCAGACAGGGAACTATGGCTACACCTTC. Encoded protein: CASSLQTGNYGYTF.

This chain links TRBV20-1 with TRBJ1-2, with a possible D match to TRBD1 (6 bases). The CDR3 is 11 amino acids. Trimming pared 7 bases from V and 4 bases from J, leaving 10 bases between. Germline CDR1 is DFQATT and CDR2 is SNEGSKA (reference sequence). Here the CDR3 DNA reads TGCAGTGTGGACAGTGTCTATGGCTACACCTTC. Protein sequence: CSVDSVYGYTF.

The chain employs TRBV2 and TRBJ1-6; 8 bases fit TRBD1. CDR3 size: 16 residues. Germline CDR1 SNHLY, CDR2 FYNNEI. V trimming: 7 bases; J trimming: 13 bases; junction bases outside the gene matches: 18. The CDR3 loop reads CASTRRETGDESPLHF. Here the CDR3 DNA reads TGTGCCAGCACCAGGCGAGAGACAGGGGATGAATCCCCCCTCCACTTT. The whole variable domain, filled in from reference TRBV2 and TRBJ1-6, reads EPEVTQTPSHQVTQMGQEVILRCVPISNHLYFYWYRQILGQKVEFLVSFYNNEISEKSEIFDDQFSVERPDGSNFTLKIRSTKLEDSAMYFCASTRRETGDESPLHFGNGTRLTVT.

J is TRBJ2-7 and V is TRBV28, with D unresolved. This CDR3 spans 11 amino acids. V was pared by 6 bases and J by 12 bases, with 15 bases between. Germline V lookup: CDR1 MDHEN, CDR2 SYDVKM. The CDR3 nucleotides read TGTGCCAGCAGCGCCCAGAGCGCCCGGTACTTC. This gives the protein CASSAQSARYF.

The chain combines TRBV29-1 with TRBJ2-7; no reliable D call. The CDR3 runs 11 residues. The V gene's germline CDR1 is SQVTM and CDR2 ANQGSEA. V gave up 2 bases and J gave up 0 bases, with 2 bases separating them. The CDR3 coding sequence is TGCAGCGTTGAACACTCCTACGAGCAGTACTTC. Translation gives CSVEHSYEQYF.

The V gene is TRBV7-2, the J gene TRBJ2-1; D not resolved. CDR3 length equals 11 residues. CDR1 SGHTA and CDR2 FQGNSA come from the germline V gene. Trimming took 7 bases from V and 6 from J, leaving 7 bases between them. CDR3 amino acids: CASTQINEQFF. DNA of the CDR3: TGTGCCAGCACCCAAATCAATGAGCAGTTCTTC.

The chain couples TRBV5-6 to TRBJ1-1; 7 nucleotides match TRBD1. This CDR3 has 13 residues. Germline loops: CDR1 SGHDT, CDR2 YYEEEE. V was clipped by 0 bases and J by 7 bases; unmatched bases: 3. The CDR3 loop reads CASSLGTGDEAFF. For the CDR3, the DNA is TGTGCCAGCAGCTTGGGGACAGGTGATGAAGCTTTCTTT.

V and J are TRBV27 and TRBJ2-7; D might be TRBD2 (5 bases). The germline CDR1 and CDR2 sequences are MNHEY and SMNVEV (reference sequence). Trimming took 5 bases from V and 4 from J, leaving 18 bases between them. This CDR3 spans 15 amino acids. CDR3 sequence (DNA): TGTGCCAGCAGTGGAGCCGCCGGGGAAGCTTACGAGCAGTACTTC. Its protein is CASSGAAGEAYEQYF.

In its sample, this clone was seen a few times. The chain joins TRBV5-1 to TRBJ2-7; maybe TRBD1 (5 bases). The CDR3 sequence is 13 residues long. The V and J ends lost 3 bases and 1 base respectively, with 8 bases between them. CDR1 SGHRS and CDR2 YFSETQ come from the germline V gene. CDR3: CASSSQVSYEQYF. CDR3 sequence (DNA): TGCGCCAGCAGCTCACAGGTTTCCTACGAGCAGTACTTC.

This clone was observed a handful of times. This chain connects TRBV7-9 to TRBJ1-5, with a possible D match to TRBD1 (6 bases). Per germline, CDR1 SEHNR and CDR2 FQNEAQ (reference sequence). This CDR3 contains 14 residues. Trimming left V 5 bases short and J 3 bases short, with 11 bases between. The CDR3 is CASSRDTPNQPQHF. DNA for the CDR3: TGTGCCAGCAGCCGGGACACTCCCAATCAGCCCCAGCATTTT.

This chain uses TRBV19 with TRBJ2-5, with D perhaps matching TRBD1 (5 bases). Per germline, CDR1 LNHDA and CDR2 SQIVND (reference sequence). The CDR3 spans 14 residues. The V end lost 6 bases, the J end lost 3 bases, and 14 bases lay between the germline ends. The CDR3 DNA follows: TGTGCCAGTAGGGCAAGGGGCCCCAAAGAGACCCAGTACTTC. It codes for CASRARGPKETQYF.

In regard to this clone: The same CDR3 can be traced to other DNA sequences in this sample. The chain carries TRBV6-1 and TRBJ2-3, with 14 bases matching TRBD2. CDR1 is MNHNS, CDR2 SASEGT, per germline. The V segment lost 2 bases and the J segment 5 bases; nucleotides outside the gene matches: 9. The CDR3 is made up of 18 amino acids. The CDR3 DNA is TGTGCCAGCAGTGAATATGTGACTAGCGGGGGGGCCGGAGATACGCAGTATTTT. This gives the protein CASSEYVTSGGAGDTQYF.

The genes are TRBV6-5 and TRBJ2-3; D gene ambiguous. Germline lookup yields CDR1 MNHEY and CDR2 SVGAGI. This CDR3 comprises 16 residues. V was pared by 3 bases and J by 1 base, with 14 bases between. Written as DNA, the CDR3 is TGTGCCAGCAGTTATGGCCAAGGCGGAGGCACAGATACGCAGTATTTT. This gives the protein CASSYGQGGGTDTQYF.